The 17 T cell receptor beta chains below were found in one sample sequenced in a study of blood T cell repertoires in COVID-19. Generated by immunoSEQ multiplex PCR, the TCRdb table keeps only in-frame clones and is missing some. The sample consists of roughly 200,000 clones, roughly 88% of them appearing once. The sequenced sample was peripheral blood. These receptors originate from a woman aged 40 to 50 with COVID-19, enrolled during active disease.

This sequence joins TRBV23-1 and TRBJ1-2; 9 bases line up with TRBD1. TRBV23-1 is filed as an ORF, its function uncertain. Unmatched junction bases numbered 16, after V lost 6 bases and J lost 8 bases. CDR3 length: 16 amino acids. CDR3 amino acids: CASSHLSGQGAGGYTF. The CDR3 DNA reads as TGCGCCAGCAGCCATCTCTCGGGACAGGGAGCGGGCGGCTACACCTTC.

The chain couples TRBV4-1 to TRBJ1-5, with D possibly matching TRBD1 (5 bases). The V and J ends lost 5 bases and 5 bases respectively, with 22 bases between them. CDR1 is MGHRA and CDR2 is YSYEKL in the germline V gene. The CDR3 runs to 17 residues. The CDR3 reads CASSEYLVQVEDQPQHF. CDR3 coding DNA: TGCGCCAGCAGCGAGTATTTAGTACAGGTTGAGGATCAGCCCCAGCATTTT.

The rearrangement uses TRBV9 and TRBJ2-3, with 9 bases identical to TRBD2. Trimming cost V 0 bases and J 6 bases; bases outside gene matches: 8. Germline V CDR1 and CDR2: SGDLS, YYNGEE. CDR3 length: 16 amino acids. In nucleotides, the CDR3 is TGTGCCAGCAGCGTAGGCTTAGCGGGAGAGCTTGATACGCAGTATTTT. Amino acids: CASSVGLAGELDTQYF. Full variable domain (rest looked up from reference TRBV9 and TRBJ2-3): DSGVTQTPKHLITATGQRVTLRCSPRSGDLSVYWYQQSLDQGLQFLIQYYNGEERAKGNILERFSAQQFPDLHSELNLSSLELGDSALYFCASSVGLAGELDTQYFGPGTRLTVL.

The rearrangement joins TRBV4-1 to TRBJ2-7; the D gene is possibly TRBD2 (5 bases). Germline V lookup: CDR1 MGHRA, CDR2 YSYEKL. This CDR3 contains 13 residues. Trimming cost V 3 bases and J 6 bases, with 12 bases left between them. The CDR3 DNA is TGCGCCAGCAGCCACCTTCCAGAGGGCGAGCAGTACTTC. Its protein product is CASSHLPEGEQYF.

The CDR3 sequence: CASSVLAGAAWYF. DNA of the CDR3: TGTGCCAGCAGTGTCCTCGCGGGGGCCGCCTGGTACTTC. J is TRBJ2-7 and V is TRBV2; D is possibly TRBD2 (7 bases). Trimming removed 4 bases at V and 12 bases at J, with 19 bases between. The CDR3 spans 13 residues. The germline gives CDR1 SNHLY, CDR2 FYNNEI.

This clone was seen repeatedly, ten times or more. The chain links TRBV5-1 to TRBJ1-1, with D perhaps matching TRBD1 (5 bases). The germline CDR1 and CDR2 sequences are SGHRS and YFSETQ. V lost 6 bases, J lost 1 base, and 13 bases lay in between. The CDR3 covers 14 residues. The CDR3 DNA reads as TGCGCCAGCAACTACAATACAGGGAACACTGAAGCTTTCTTT. Amino acid sequence: CASNYNTGNTEAFF.

The rearrangement links TRBV10-1 to TRBJ2-1; 8 bases match TRBD1. This CDR3 has 15 residues. Trimming at V came to 2 bases and at J to 7 bases, leaving 7 bases not matched to a gene. From germline, CDR1 is WNHNN and CDR2 SYGVQD (reference sequence). In nucleotides, the CDR3 is TGCGCCAGCAGTGAGGCAGGGACAGGCCAAAATGAGCAGTTCTTC. This sequence encodes CASSEAGTGQNEQFF.

A single count supports this clone. J is TRBJ2-5 and V is TRBV11-2, with 11 nucleotides matching TRBD2. V lost 0 bases, J lost 7 bases, and 10 bases stayed unmatched. The CDR3 is 17 residues long. CDR1 and CDR2 (germline): SGHAT, FQNNGV. The CDR3 sequence: CASSLDWNSGGGLTQYF. In nucleotides, the CDR3 is TGTGCCAGCAGCTTAGATTGGAATAGCGGGGGGGGTTTGACCCAGTACTTC.

V gene TRBV28 combines with J gene TRBJ1-2; D gene ambiguous. This CDR3 comprises 13 residues. Trimming took 6 bases from V and 8 from J, leaving 16 bases between them. Looked up from germline, CDR1 is MDHEN and CDR2 is SYDVKM. The CDR3 is CASSVQLPEGYTF. CDR3 sequence (DNA): TGTGCCAGCAGCGTACAGCTTCCTGAGGGCTACACCTTC.

V and J are TRBV28 and TRBJ1-3, with D maybe TRBD1 (6 bases). The CDR3 runs to 13 residues. Germline V CDR1 and CDR2: MDHEN, SYDVKM. V shed 7 bases and J shed 4 bases, with 11 bases lying between them. CDR3 sequence reads: CASKGTNGNTIYF. CDR3 coding DNA: TGTGCCAGCAAGGGGACAAACGGAAACACCATATATTTT.

CDR3: CATSDMDSLTPEAFF. CDR3 coding DNA: TGTGCCACCAGTGATATGGACAGCCTAACTCCAGAAGCTTTCTTT. The chain links TRBV24-1 to TRBJ1-1, with D perhaps TRBD1 (6 bases). The ends were cut back, 3 bases at V and 8 bases at J, with 18 bases in the middle. Germline V lookup: CDR1 KGHDR, CDR2 SFDVKD. This CDR3 has 15 residues.

With respect to this clone: A read error may produce the germline difference seen at one junction end. The J gene is TRBJ1-3, the V gene TRBV7-7; 8 nucleotides agree with TRBD1. The CDR3 is 13 amino acids. From germline, CDR1 is SSHAT and CDR2 FNYEAQ (reference sequence). CDR3 amino acids: CASSLGQGDTIYF. As DNA, the CDR3 is TGTGCTAGCAGCTTAGGACAGGGTGACACCATATATTTT.

The chain combines TRBV3-1 (or the pseudogene TRBV3-2) with TRBJ2-7, with 7 bases fitting TRBD2. Germline V gives CDR1 LGHDT, CDR2 YNNKEL (reference sequence). The CDR3 contains 16 residues. V shed 0 bases, J shed 3 bases, and the junction held 8 bases outside the gene matches. The CDR3 nucleotides read TGTGCCAGCAGCCAAGAGCTCCGGCTAGCGGACTACGAGCAGTACTTC. It codes for CASSQELRLADYEQYF.

The genes are TRBV5-1 and TRBJ2-5; TRBD2 agrees at 13 bases. With V trimmed by 2 bases and J by 4 bases, 8 bases remained unmatched. The CDR3 totals 17 residues. The V gene's germline CDR1 is SGHRS and CDR2 YFSETQ. The CDR3 reads CASSLSQLAGGGETQYF. The CDR3 nucleotides are TGCGCCAGCAGCTTATCTCAACTAGCGGGAGGGGGAGAGACCCAGTACTTC.

The rearrangement uses TRBV19 and TRBJ2-7, with a possible D match to TRBD2 (5 bases). Trimming took 10 bases from V and 4 from J, leaving 17 bases between them. This CDR3 has 13 amino acids. Germline-derived CDR1 and CDR2 are LNHDA and SQIVND (reference sequence). CDR3 residues: CATSRATGYEQYF. CDR3 bases: TGTGCCACCTCGAGGGCTACCGGATACGAGCAGTACTTC.

J is TRBJ2-7 and V is TRBV19; TRBD1 might be the D (5 bases). The CDR3 extends over 11 amino acids. CDR1 and CDR2 from the germline V gene are LNHDA and SQIVND (reference sequence). Trimming stripped 1 base from V and 9 bases from J, with 7 bases between. DNA for the CDR3: TGTGCCAGTAGTATAGGGCAGGGGCAGTACTTC. It is translated as CASSIGQGQYF.

The V and J genes are TRBV12-3 or TRBV12-4 and TRBJ2-1, with a possible D match to TRBD2 (6 bases). The CDR3 contains 13 residues. Trimming removed 5 bases at V and 8 bases at J, with 13 bases between. The CDR3 here is CASSPLSGDEQFF. The DNA of the CDR3 is TGTGCCAGCAGTCCACTCTCGGGGGATGAGCAGTTCTTC.